Following are 16 T cell receptor beta chains from one sample sequenced in a study of shared clonotypes between healthy human individuals (dated by TCRdb to 2020 to 2022). CD8 naive samples were obtained by positive selection for CCR7 among CD45RO-negative cells, yielding a CD45RA+CCR7+ population from which TemRA cells were excluded. Libraries came from the immunoSEQ multiplex PCR assay. As stored in TCRdb, this immuneACCESS dataset retains in-frame rearrangements with V and J assigned. A fraction of the clones does not appear; measured against another copy, unresolved V genes explain less than half of the discrepancy, and the remainder lacks a known reason. In this sample the table shows fewer than 850,000 clones, 95% to 97% of which occur a single time. About 0.25% of the sample comes from the top ten. Input material: naive CD8+ T cells sorted from blood. The sample's cell subset or site label, decoded: CD45RA+CCR7+. These receptor sequences come from a man aged 30 to 45 in good health.

This sequence joins TRBV6-1 and TRBJ2-7; a possible D gene is TRBD1 (6 bases). The CDR3 consists of 14 residues. Trimming cost V 4 bases and J 3 bases, with 13 bases left between them. Germline V gene data show CDR1 as MNHNS and CDR2 as SASEGT. The chain's CDR3 is CASSVGHPHYEQYF. CDR3 in DNA: TGTGCCAGCAGTGTGGGACACCCGCACTACGAGCAGTACTTC.

CDR3 region: CATSPEVAGDNEQFF. In DNA, the CDR3 is TGTGCCACCAGCCCCGAGGTAGCGGGAGACAATGAGCAGTTCTTC. The rearrangement uses TRBV15 and TRBJ2-1; TRBD2 aligns across 9 bases. The CDR3 length is 15 residues. Germline values: CDR1 LNHNV, CDR2 YYDKDF (reference sequence). The trim removed 5 bases at V and 5 bases at J, leaving 7 bases unmatched.

This rearrangement joins TRBV10-1 to TRBJ2-5, with D uncertain. Between the trimmed V and J ends, which lost 3 bases and 3 bases, there was a span of 8 bases. Germline assignment: CDR1 WNHNN and CDR2 SYGVQD (reference sequence). The length of the CDR3 is 13 residues. Here the CDR3 reads CASSDPGEETQYF. CDR3 DNA sequence: TGCGCCAGCAGTGACCCGGGCGAAGAGACCCAGTACTTC.

The J gene is TRBJ2-7, the V gene TRBV15, with TRBD1 matching 7 bases. The CDR3 has 16 residues. The J segment lost 0 bases and the V segment lost 5 bases, leaving 10 bases of the junction unmatched. Per the germline V gene, CDR1 is LNHNV and CDR2 is YYDKDF (reference sequence). Here the CDR3 reads CATSSSLGTVSYEQYF. The CDR3 DNA reads as TGTGCCACCAGCTCTTCACTTGGGACAGTCTCCTACGAGCAGTACTTC.

The gene calls are TRBV27 and TRBJ1-4, with D maybe TRBD1 (5 bases). Per the germline V gene, CDR1 is MNHEY and CDR2 is SMNVEV (reference sequence). V lost 1 base, J lost 0 bases, and 15 bases lay in between. The CDR3 consists of 18 residues. This CDR3 is CASSLFPPQATTNEKLFF. The CDR3 DNA is TGTGCCAGCAGTTTATTCCCCCCACAGGCGACAACTAATGAAAAACTGTTTTTT.

J is TRBJ2-3 and V is TRBV2; D is possibly TRBD1 (6 bases). Trimming stripped 4 bases from V and 4 bases from J, with 27 bases between. Germline CDR1 reads SNHLY; CDR2 reads FYNNEI. The CDR3 runs 19 residues. The CDR3 DNA reads TGTGCCAGCAGTGGACAGGCGAAGTCTCCAAAGCACACAGCAGATACGCAGTATTTT. This encodes CASSGQAKSPKHTADTQYF.

The rearrangement joins TRBV7-9 to TRBJ2-1, with D tentatively TRBD2 (6 bases). The CDR3 runs to 10 residues. CDR1 and CDR2 from the germline V gene are SEHNR and FQNEAQ (reference sequence). V was shortened by 5 bases and J by 14 bases, with 10 bases between the two germline ends. CDR3 loop: CASSRGTEFF. CDR3 DNA sequence: TGTGCCAGCAGCCGGGGGACTGAGTTCTTC.

The chain has TRBV20-1 and TRBJ1-1, with D unresolved. CDR1 and CDR2 (germline): DFQATT, SNEGSKA (reference sequence). This CDR3 contains 10 residues. V shed 3 bases and J shed 7 bases, with 6 bases lying between them. The CDR3 is CSARDVEAFF. DNA for the CDR3: TGCAGTGCTAGGGACGTTGAAGCTTTCTTT.

V and J are TRBV5-1 and TRBJ1-1; 7 bases fit TRBD1. Germline-derived CDR1 and CDR2 are SGHRS and YFSETQ. The CDR3 is 16 amino acids. The V gene end was trimmed by 1 base and the J gene end by 4 bases; junction bases not matched to a gene: 10. CDR3 DNA: TGCGCCAGCAGCTTGACGAGACAGGGCGGGGGCACTGAAGCTTTCTTT. The encoded protein is CASSLTRQGGGTEAFF.

The chain has TRBV25-1 and TRBJ2-7, with D possibly TRBD2 on 5 matching bases. The CDR3 runs 13 residues. V lost 3 bases to trimming and J lost 3 bases, with 9 bases between them. Germline loops: CDR1 MGHDK, CDR2 SYGVNS. CDR3 amino acids: CASSEDWGYEQYF. DNA for the CDR3: TGTGCCAGCAGTGAGGACTGGGGCTACGAGCAGTACTTC.

As concerns this clone: This sample also contains other DNA sequences that code for the same CDR3. The chain combines TRBV4-3 with TRBJ2-7, with 9 bases matching TRBD2. Unmatched junction bases numbered 1, after V lost 1 base and J lost 3 bases. CDR3 size: 14 residues. Germline CDR1 LGHNA, CDR2 YSLEER. DNA of the CDR3: TGCGCCAGCAGCCAAGGAGCGGGAGGCTACGAGCAGTACTTC. This codes for CASSQGAGGYEQYF.

The chain recombines TRBV29-1 with TRBJ2-1; TRBD2 matches at 11 bases. V shed 3 bases, J shed 3 bases, and the junction held 4 bases outside the gene matches. CDR1 and CDR2 from the germline V gene are SQVTM and ANQGSEA. There are 15 residues in the CDR3. The CDR3 spells CSVEVAGGVYNEQFF. For the CDR3, the DNA is TGCAGCGTTGAGGTAGCGGGAGGGGTCTACAATGAGCAGTTCTTC.

The rearrangement uses TRBV7-2 and TRBJ1-3, with D uncertain. The CDR3 consists of 11 residues. The V and J ends lost 3 bases and 7 bases respectively, with 4 bases between them. Germline values: CDR1 SGHTA, CDR2 FQGNSA. CDR3 residues: CASSFLNTIYF. CDR3 DNA sequence: TGTGCCAGCAGCTTCCTTAACACCATATATTTT. Filled out from reference TRBV7-2 and TRBJ1-3, the complete variable domain reads GAGVSQSPSNKVTEKGKDVELRCDPISGHTALYWYRQSLGQGLEFLIYFQGNSAPDKSGLPSDRFSAERTGGSVSTLTIQRTQQEDSAVYLCASSFLNTIYFGEGSWLTVV.

The V and J genes are TRBV7-2 and TRBJ2-5; D might be TRBD1 or TRBD2, each matching 5 bases. Germline V gene sequence: CDR1 SGHTA, CDR2 FQGNSA. The ends were cut back, 5 bases at V and 4 bases at J, with 17 bases in the middle. This CDR3 spans 15 amino acids. This CDR3 reads CASSENFGTIETQYF. CDR3 in DNA: TGTGCCAGCAGCGAAAATTTCGGGACGATAGAGACCCAGTACTTC.

The V call is TRBV7-6, the J call TRBJ2-5; no firm D call. Trimming removed 5 bases at V and 4 bases at J, with 11 bases between. Per the germline V gene, CDR1 is SGHVS and CDR2 is FNYEAQ. This CDR3 has 13 amino acids. The CDR3 DNA reads as TGTGCCAGCAGCCCCTGGACCTTAGAGACCCAGTACTTC. This gives the protein CASSPWTLETQYF.

The CDR3 sequence: CASTASGSNEQFF. The CDR3 DNA reads as TGTGCCAGCACGGCTAGCGGGAGCAATGAGCAGTTCTTC. V usage is TRBV6-1 and J usage is TRBJ2-1, with TRBD2 matching over 10 bases. Trimming took 7 bases from V and 6 from J; bases not matched to a gene: 3. Germline V gene data show CDR1 as MNHNS and CDR2 as SASEGT. The CDR3 covers 13 residues.